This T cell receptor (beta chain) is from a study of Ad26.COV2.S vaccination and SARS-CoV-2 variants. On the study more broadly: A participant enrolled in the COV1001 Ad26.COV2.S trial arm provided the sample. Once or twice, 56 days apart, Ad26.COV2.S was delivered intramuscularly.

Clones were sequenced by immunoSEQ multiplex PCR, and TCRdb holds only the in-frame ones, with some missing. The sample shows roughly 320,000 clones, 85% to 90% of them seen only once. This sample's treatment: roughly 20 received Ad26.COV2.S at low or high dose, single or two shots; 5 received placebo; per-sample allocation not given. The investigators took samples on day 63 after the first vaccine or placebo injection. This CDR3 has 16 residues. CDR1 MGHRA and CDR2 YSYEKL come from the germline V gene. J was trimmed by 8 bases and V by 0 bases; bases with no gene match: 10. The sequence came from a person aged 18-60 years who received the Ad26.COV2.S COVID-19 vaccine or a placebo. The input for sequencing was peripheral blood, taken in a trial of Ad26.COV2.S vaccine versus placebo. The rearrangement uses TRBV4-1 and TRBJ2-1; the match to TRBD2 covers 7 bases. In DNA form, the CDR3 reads TGCGCCAGCAGCCAAGAAAGGACGGGGGGATGGGATGAGCAGTTCTTC. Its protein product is CASSQERTGGWDEQFF.